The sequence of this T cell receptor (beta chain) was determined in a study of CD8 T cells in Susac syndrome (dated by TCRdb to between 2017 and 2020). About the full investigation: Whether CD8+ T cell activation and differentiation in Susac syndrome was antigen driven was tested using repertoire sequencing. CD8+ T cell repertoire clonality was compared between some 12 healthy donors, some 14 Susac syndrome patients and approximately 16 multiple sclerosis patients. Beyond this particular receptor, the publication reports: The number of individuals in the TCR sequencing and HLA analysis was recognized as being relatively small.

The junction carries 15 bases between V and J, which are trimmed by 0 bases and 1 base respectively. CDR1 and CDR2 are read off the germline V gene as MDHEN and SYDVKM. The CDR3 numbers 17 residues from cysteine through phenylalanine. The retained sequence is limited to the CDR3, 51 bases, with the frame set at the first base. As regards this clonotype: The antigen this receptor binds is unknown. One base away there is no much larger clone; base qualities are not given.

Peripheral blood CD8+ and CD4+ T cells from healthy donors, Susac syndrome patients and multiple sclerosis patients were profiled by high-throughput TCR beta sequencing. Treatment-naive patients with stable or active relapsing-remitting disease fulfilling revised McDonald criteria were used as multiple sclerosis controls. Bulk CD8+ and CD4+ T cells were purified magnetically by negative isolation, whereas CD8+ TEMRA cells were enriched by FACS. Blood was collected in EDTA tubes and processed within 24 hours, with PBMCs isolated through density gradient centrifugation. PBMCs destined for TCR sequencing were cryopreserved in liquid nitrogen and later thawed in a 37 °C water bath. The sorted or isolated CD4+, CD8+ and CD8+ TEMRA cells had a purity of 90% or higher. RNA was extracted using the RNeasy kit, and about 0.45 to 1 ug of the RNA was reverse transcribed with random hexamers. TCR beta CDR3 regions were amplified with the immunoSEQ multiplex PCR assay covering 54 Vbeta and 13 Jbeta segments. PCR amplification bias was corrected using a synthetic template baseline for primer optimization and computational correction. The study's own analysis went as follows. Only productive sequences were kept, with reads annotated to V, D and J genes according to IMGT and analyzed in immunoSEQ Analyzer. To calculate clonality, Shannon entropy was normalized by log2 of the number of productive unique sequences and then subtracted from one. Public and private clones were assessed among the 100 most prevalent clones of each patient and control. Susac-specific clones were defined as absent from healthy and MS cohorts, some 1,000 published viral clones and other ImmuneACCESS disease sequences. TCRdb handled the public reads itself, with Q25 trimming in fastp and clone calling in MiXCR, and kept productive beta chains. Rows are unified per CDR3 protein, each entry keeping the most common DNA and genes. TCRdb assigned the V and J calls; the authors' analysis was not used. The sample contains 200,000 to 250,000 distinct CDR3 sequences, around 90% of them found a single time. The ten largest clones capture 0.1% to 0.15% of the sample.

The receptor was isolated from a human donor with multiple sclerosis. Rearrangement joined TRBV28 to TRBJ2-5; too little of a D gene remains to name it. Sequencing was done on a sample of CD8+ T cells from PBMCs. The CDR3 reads CASSLWADRPPQETQYF. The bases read TGTGCCAGCAGTTTATGGGCCGACCGCCCCCCCCAAGAGACCCAGTACTTC. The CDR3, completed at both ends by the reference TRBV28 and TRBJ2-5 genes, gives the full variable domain DVKVTQSSRYLVKRTGEKVFLECVQDMDHENMFWYRQDPGLGLRLIYFSYDVKMKEKGDIPEGYSVSREKKERFSLILESASTNQTSMYLCASSLWADRPPQETQYFGPGTRLLVL.